Reported below is one TCR beta chain. Antigen specificity is unknown. The data are from a study of T cells in localized non-small cell lung cancer. Overall study findings and caveats: Longer overall survival was associated with a higher density of T cells in the blood. Analysis by sequencing included only one tumor region, so heterogeneity remains possible.

The table came from immunoSEQ multiplex PCR; TCRdb's copy has only in-frame clones and leaves some out. The profile covers about 72,000 clones, with 84% appearing a single time and approximately 15% taken by the ten largest. The germline V and J ends were trimmed by 4 bases and 6 bases, with 17 bases remaining between them. The CDR3 contains 15 residues. Per germline, CDR1 SGHDN and CDR2 FVKESK. This TCR came from a female donor aged 60 or older with stage I lung adenocarcinoma. This chain links TRBV14 with TRBJ2-3; D tentatively fits TRBD1 or TRBD2 (5 bases each). The specimen comprised peripheral blood, sampled before any cancer treatment. In DNA form, the CDR3 reads TGTGCCAGCAGCCTAGGGGCGGGTCTGGCCGATACGCAGTATTTT. This encodes CASSLGAGLADTQYF.